The clone carrying this T cell receptor beta chain was counted once. The antigen is not known. Germline V gene data show CDR1 as SGHNT and CDR2 as YYREEE (reference sequence). With 3 bases removed from V and 3 bases from J, the gap between germline ends came to 6 bases. The CDR3 is 12 amino acids. This sample is part of a study of OX40 agonist ivuxolimab in advanced cancers. Turning to the study itself: While on treatment, patients had intravenous ivuxolimab at 0.01 to 10 mg/kg every 2 weeks.

Study-level findings and limits: Partly responding patients at 0.1-3.0 mg/kg showed some of the smallest clonal expansion. At 0.1 to 3.0 mg/kg and by week 6, CD4+ and CD8+ T cells in the blood had expanded clonally.

Sequenced by immunoSEQ multiplex PCR; TCRdb stores in-frame clones only, minus some. Among around 25,000 clones listed, approximately 80% were seen once. The rearrangement links TRBV5-4 to TRBJ1-1; TRBD1 might be the D (5 bases). This clonotype originated in an adult with an advanced solid tumor such as melanoma, head and neck, liver or kidney cancer. Sequenced here: CD4+ or CD8+ T cells sorted from blood, sampled in a trial of the OX40 agonist ivuxolimab. The CDR3 sequence is CASSSGYTEAFF. The CDR3 DNA reads TGTGCCAGCAGCTCAGGGTACACTGAAGCTTTCTTT.